This TCR beta chain was sequenced in a study of CD4+ T cells in melanoma. General observations from the study: Diverse differentiation states were reported for melanoma neoantigen-specific CD4+ T cells. CD8+ T cell, macrophage and B cell function reportedly correlated with neoantigen-specific CD4+ T cells.

Trimming took off 2 bases at V and 4 bases at J, with 17 bases between the two ends. Germline CDR1 reads SEHNR; CDR2 reads FQNEAQ (reference sequence). This CDR3 is 17 amino acids long. This table comes from immunoSEQ multiplex PCR, and its TCRdb copy is limited to in-frame clones, with some not included. Seen here are about 50,000 clones, 89% observed once, and the top ten hold over 9.5%. On this clone: Its antigen is not known.

The gene calls are TRBV7-9 and TRBJ2-2; D is perhaps TRBD2 (5 bases). Sequencing was performed on peripheral blood. The sequence came from a human donor with melanoma. The CDR3 DNA follows: TGTGCCAGCAGCTTAAAGCTCCCGACGGACTTCACCGGGGAGCTGTTTTTT. This gives the protein CASSLKLPTDFTGELFF.